This T cell receptor (beta chain) is drawn from a study of T cell responses to AZD1222 COVID-19 vaccine. Looked up from germline, CDR1 is SGDLS and CDR2 is YYNGEE. Trimming took 4 bases from V and 4 from J, leaving 17 bases between them. This CDR3 is 15 amino acids long. Only in-frame clones appear in the TCRdb table, and some are missing; sequencing was by immunoSEQ multiplex PCR. The sample has about 86,000 clones, roughly nine tenths seen once. The source was peripheral blood, collected on day 0 of AZD1222 vaccination. This TCR was recovered from an adult in good health. The chain uses TRBV9 and TRBJ1-1; D is undetermined. CDR3 region: CASSPHGGPGTEAFF. CDR3 in DNA: TGTGCCAGCAGCCCCCATGGCGGGCCGGGCACTGAAGCTTTCTTT.